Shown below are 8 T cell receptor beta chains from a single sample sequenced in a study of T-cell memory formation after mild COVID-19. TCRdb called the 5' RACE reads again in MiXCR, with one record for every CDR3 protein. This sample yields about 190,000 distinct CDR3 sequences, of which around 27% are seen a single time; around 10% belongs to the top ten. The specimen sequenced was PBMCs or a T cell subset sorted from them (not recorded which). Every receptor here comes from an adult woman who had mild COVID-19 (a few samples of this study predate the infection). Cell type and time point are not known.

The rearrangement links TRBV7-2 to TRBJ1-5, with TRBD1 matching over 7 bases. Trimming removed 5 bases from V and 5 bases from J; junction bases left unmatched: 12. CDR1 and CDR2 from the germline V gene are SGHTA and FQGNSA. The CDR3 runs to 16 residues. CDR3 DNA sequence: TGTGCCAGCAGCCTCCAGCCGGGACAGCCGGATCAGCCCCAGCATTTT. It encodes CASSLQPGQPDQPQHF.

This CDR3 reads CASSLKASGGRSYEQYF. In nucleotides, the CDR3 is TGTGCCAGCAGTTTAAAGGCTTCAGGGGGCCGGTCTTACGAGCAGTACTTC. V usage is TRBV12-3 or TRBV12-4 and J usage is TRBJ2-7, with 8 bases matching TRBD1. V gave up 2 bases and J gave up 4 bases; unmatched junction bases: 13. CDR3 size: 17 residues.

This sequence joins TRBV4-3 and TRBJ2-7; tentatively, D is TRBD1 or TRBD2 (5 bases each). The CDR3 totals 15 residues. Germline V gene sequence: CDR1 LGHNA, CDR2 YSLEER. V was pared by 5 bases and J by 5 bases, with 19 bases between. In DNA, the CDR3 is TGCGCCAGCAGCTTATCGAGGGGTGATAAGAACGAGCAGTACTTC. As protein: CASSLSRGDKNEQYF.

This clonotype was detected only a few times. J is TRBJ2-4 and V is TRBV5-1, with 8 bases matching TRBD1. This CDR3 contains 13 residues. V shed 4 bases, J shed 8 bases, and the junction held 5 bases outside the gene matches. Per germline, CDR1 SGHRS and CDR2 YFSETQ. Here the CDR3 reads CASSLTGADIQYF. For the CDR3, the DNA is TGCGCCAGCAGCCTGACAGGGGCGGACATTCAGTACTTC.

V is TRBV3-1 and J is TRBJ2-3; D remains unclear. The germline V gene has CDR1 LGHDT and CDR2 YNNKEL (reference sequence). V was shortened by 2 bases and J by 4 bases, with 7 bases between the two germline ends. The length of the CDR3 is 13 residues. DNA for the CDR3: TGTGCCAGCAGCCAACAAACTCCAGATACGCAGTATTTT. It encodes CASSQQTPDTQYF.

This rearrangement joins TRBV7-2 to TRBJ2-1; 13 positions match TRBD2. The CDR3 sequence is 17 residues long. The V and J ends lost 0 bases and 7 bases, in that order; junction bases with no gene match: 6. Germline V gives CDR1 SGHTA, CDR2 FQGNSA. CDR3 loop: CASSLARTSGSYNEQFF. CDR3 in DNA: TGTGCCAGCAGCTTAGCTAGGACTAGCGGGAGCTATAATGAGCAGTTCTTC.

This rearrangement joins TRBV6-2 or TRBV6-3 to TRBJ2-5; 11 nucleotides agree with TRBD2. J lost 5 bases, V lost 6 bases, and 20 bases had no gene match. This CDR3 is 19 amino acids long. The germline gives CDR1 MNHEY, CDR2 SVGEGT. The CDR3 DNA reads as TGTGCCAGCAGAAGTTATCCGGGGGCTAGCGGGAGGAAGGCGGAGACCCAGTACTTC. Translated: CASRSYPGASGRKAETQYF.

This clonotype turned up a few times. The CDR3 DNA reads TGCAGTGCTAGAGAGGACAGGGGAGATAGCAATCAGCCCCAGCATTTT. Residues: CSAREDRGDSNQPQHF. V is TRBV20-1 and J is TRBJ1-5, with 9 bases identical to TRBD1. CDR3 length equals 16 residues. Germline V gene sequence: CDR1 DFQATT, CDR2 SNEGSKA (reference sequence). The V and J ends lost 0 bases and 0 bases, in that order; junction bases with no gene match: 3.